The 25 T cell receptor beta chains reported below all come from one sample, sequenced in a study of T cells in Graves' hyperthyroidism and ophthalmopathy. There were TCR beta CDR3 regions amplified from RNA transcripts. A set of HTBI primers served as the primers for a first-round RT-PCR of the TCR CDR3. TCRdb reanalysed the multiplex PCR reads using MiXCR and keeps one entry per CDR3 protein. Counted here are 620,000 or so distinct CDR3 sequences, roughly 14% occurring once; the ten biggest clones make up roughly an eighth. The sequenced sample was blood. These receptors were obtained from a woman between 45 and 65 years old with Graves' ophthalmopathy.

The J gene is TRBJ2-1, the V gene TRBV4-1, with TRBD1 matching over 8 bases. Germline assignment: CDR1 MGHRA and CDR2 YSYEKL. This CDR3 has 16 residues. V lost 5 bases to trimming and J lost 8 bases; unmatched junction nucleotides: 14. The CDR3 sequence is CASSDLRTGKIDEQFF. The CDR3 DNA follows: TGCGCCAGCAGCGACTTAAGGACAGGGAAAATTGATGAGCAGTTCTTC.

This clonotype was seen many times. The chain employs TRBV5-1 and TRBJ2-2; D perhaps matches TRBD2 (5 bases). The CDR3 consists of 16 residues. The V gene's germline CDR1 is SGHRS and CDR2 YFSETQ. V was shortened by 0 bases and J by 4 bases, with 13 bases between the two germline ends. In DNA form, the CDR3 reads TGCGCCAGCAGCTTGGAAGCTAGCTGGGGCACCGGGGAGCTGTTTTTT. As protein: CASSLEASWGTGELFF.

This clonotype was seen at least ten times. The chain joins TRBV12-3 or TRBV12-4 to TRBJ2-7; weak D call: TRBD1 (6 bases). This CDR3 is 16 amino acids long. Trimming took 4 bases from V and 6 from J, leaving 22 bases between them. The CDR3 DNA reads TGTGCCAGCAGTTCAATCCCAGGGGACCGGTCCGGCGAGCAGTACTTC. It translates to CASSSIPGDRSGEQYF.

With respect to this clonotype: At one boundary the junction diverges from the germline segment, which might be a read error. The V call is TRBV4-3, the J call TRBJ2-1, with D perhaps matching TRBD2 (5 bases). CDR3 length: 18 residues. CDR1 and CDR2 (germline): LGHNA, YSLEER. CDR3 nucleotide sequence: TGCGCCAGCAGCCAAGGGCTGCCGGGGAGTTTTTCCTGCAATGAGCAGTTCTTC. Translation: CASSQGLPGSFSCNEQFF.

This clonotype was recorded many times. The rearrangement joins TRBV7-3 to TRBJ2-1, with D perhaps matching TRBD1 (6 bases). This CDR3 is built from 18 residues. V shed 2 bases and J shed 2 bases, with 19 bases lying between them. The germline V gene encodes CDR1 SGHTA and CDR2 FQGTGA. For the CDR3, the DNA is TGTGCCAGCAGCTTATACCCGGACTTTGGGGGCCCCTACAATGAGCAGTTCTTC. It translates to CASSLYPDFGGPYNEQFF.

This clonotype was counted between two and nine times. V is TRBV20-1 and J is TRBJ1-4; D might be TRBD1 (6 bases). This CDR3 has 14 residues. Germline V lookup: CDR1 DFQATT, CDR2 SNEGSKA (reference sequence). V was shortened by 0 bases and J by 8 bases, with 13 bases between the two germline ends. The CDR3 protein is CSARETGSSEKLFF. Here the CDR3 DNA reads TGCAGTGCTAGAGAAACAGGGAGTAGCGAAAAACTGTTTTTT.

In this sample, this clonotype turned up many times. The chain combines TRBV7-9 with TRBJ2-5; 11 bases fit TRBD2. V lost 2 bases to trimming and J lost 2 bases; unmatched junction nucleotides: 4. CDR3 size: 16 residues. Germline V gene lookup returns CDR1 SEHNR and CDR2 FQNEAQ (reference sequence). The CDR3 coding sequence is TGTGCCAGCAGCTTACGGCTAGCGGGAGGACAAGAGACCCAGTACTTC. The encoded protein is CASSLRLAGGQETQYF. The variable domain in full, completed from reference TRBV7-9 and TRBJ2-5, reads DTGVSQNPRHKITKRGQNVTFRCDPISEHNRLYWYRQTLGQGPEFLTYFQNEAQLEKSRLLSDRFSAERPKGSFSTLEIQRTEQGDSAMYLCASSLRLAGGQETQYFGPGTRLLVL.

V and J are TRBV10-3 and TRBJ1-2; 12 bases are a match to TRBD1. The CDR3 has 15 amino acids. The germline V gene encodes CDR1 ENHRY and CDR2 SYGVKD. V trimming: 7 bases; J trimming: 6 bases; junction bases outside the gene matches: 9. CDR3 sequence: CAINQPGQGADGYTF. CDR3 DNA: TGTGCCATCAATCAACCGGGACAGGGGGCGGATGGCTACACCTTC.

This clonotype was detected many times. The rearrangement uses TRBV6-5 and TRBJ2-7; D may be TRBD2 (6 bases). Trimming cost V 0 bases and J 2 bases, with 17 bases left between them. Germline V gene lookup returns CDR1 MNHEY and CDR2 SVGAGI. The CDR3 length is 17 residues. CDR3 residues: CASSYSSSAGSPYEQYF. Written as DNA, the CDR3 is TGTGCCAGCAGTTACTCGAGCAGCGCGGGATCCCCCTACGAGCAGTACTTC.

Written as DNA, the CDR3 is TGTGCCAGCAGTCTACCAGCTGGCGGGACTTCCTACAATGAGCAGTTCTTC. This codes for CASSLPAGGTSYNEQFF. The chain has TRBV6-1 and TRBJ2-1; weak D call: TRBD2 (6 bases). The CDR3 is 17 residues long. The germline CDR1 and CDR2 sequences are MNHNS and SASEGT. V lost 5 bases and J lost 1, with 18 bases in between.

This clonotype was found many times. The rearrangement joins TRBV27 to TRBJ2-1; 12 bases fit TRBD2. Germline CDR1 and CDR2: MNHEY and SMNVEV (reference sequence). The CDR3 runs to 17 residues. J lost 7 bases, V lost 1 base, and 8 bases had no gene match. CDR3 in DNA: TGTGCCAGCAGTTTATTTGGTCTAGCGGGAGGGAGGAATGAGCAGTTCTTC. The encoded protein is CASSLFGLAGGRNEQFF.

The chain combines TRBV20-1 with TRBJ2-1; TRBD1 agrees at 9 bases. The J segment lost 8 bases and the V segment lost 5 bases, leaving 10 bases of the junction unmatched. This CDR3 contains 14 residues. CDR1 is DFQATT, CDR2 SNEGSKA, per germline (reference sequence). DNA for the CDR3: TGCAGTGCTGAAAAAGGACAGGGGCCGGATGAGCAGTTCTTC. It translates to CSAEKGQGPDEQFF.

DNA of the CDR3: TGTGCCACCAGTGACCGCCTCCGTGCAGGGCGGGGGAATGAGCAGTTCTTC. Protein sequence: CATSDRLRAGRGNEQFF. The chain employs TRBV24-1 and TRBJ2-1, with 7 bases lining up with TRBD2. The CDR3 covers 17 residues. The V segment lost 4 bases and the J segment 7 bases; nucleotides outside the gene matches: 15. Germline values: CDR1 KGHDR, CDR2 SFDVKD.

By share, this clonotype counts as medium-sized (0.01 to 0.1%). The chain recombines TRBV28 with TRBJ2-2, with 15 bases fitting TRBD2. Germline CDR1 and CDR2: MDHEN and SYDVKM. The CDR3 is 18 residues long. Unmatched junction bases numbered 5, after V lost 5 bases and J lost 1 base. The CDR3 bases are TGTGCCAGCAGTCCCCGGACTAGCGGGAGGGTGAACACCGGGGAGCTGTTTTTT. Amino acid sequence: CASSPRTSGRVNTGELFF.

V gene TRBV28 combines with J gene TRBJ1-3; a possible D gene is TRBD1 (5 bases). Germline values: CDR1 MDHEN, CDR2 SYDVKM. The V and J ends lost 3 bases and 3 bases respectively, with 12 bases between them. The CDR3 length is 15 residues. CDR3 DNA sequence: TGTGCCAGCAGTTTTCGCACGACAGTTGGAAACACCATATATTTT. Amino acid sequence: CASSFRTTVGNTIYF.

In the case of this clonotype: A junction boundary mismatches the germline segment, possibly from a read error. The chain joins TRBV28 to TRBJ1-1; 10 bases line up with TRBD1. Germline V gene sequence: CDR1 MDHEN, CDR2 SYDVKM. The CDR3 extends over 17 amino acids. The CDR3 region has the DNA TGTGTCAGCAGATTTGATGGGACAGGGGCCGGGGGTGCTGAAGCTTTCTTT. This codes for CVSRFDGTGAGGAEAFF.

V gene TRBV9 combines with J gene TRBJ2-7; TRBD1 is a possible D gene (6 bases). CDR1 and CDR2 (germline): SGDLS, YYNGEE. There are 14 residues in the CDR3. Trimming pared 3 bases from V and 5 bases from J, leaving 15 bases between. CDR3 coding DNA: TGTGCCAGCAGCGCCCGGGACAAGTCTCACGAGCAGTACTTC. As protein: CASSARDKSHEQYF.

This clonotype was seen ten or more times. V gene TRBV28 combines with J gene TRBJ1-4; unclear D gene. V gave up 7 bases and J gave up 4 bases, with 10 bases separating them. Germline V lookup: CDR1 MDHEN, CDR2 SYDVKM. This CDR3 contains 13 residues. CDR3 sequence: CASNLVGNEKLFF. CDR3 DNA: TGTGCCAGCAACCTGGTTGGTAATGAAAAACTGTTTTTT.

The V and J genes are TRBV6-5 and TRBJ2-7; 12 positions agree with TRBD1. Trimming took 2 bases from V and 3 from J; bases not matched to a gene: 5. CDR1 and CDR2 (germline): MNHEY, SVGAGI. The CDR3 runs to 16 residues. CDR3 DNA: TGTGCCAGCAGTTACGACGGGGACAGGGGGCTCTACGAGCAGTACTTC. Translating it yields CASSYDGDRGLYEQYF.

This clonotype was seen at least ten times. V gene TRBV10-3 combines with J gene TRBJ2-7, with TRBD2 matching 7 bases. V dropped 4 bases and J dropped 6; count of bases not matched to a gene: 18. Germline loops: CDR1 ENHRY, CDR2 SYGVKD. CDR3 length: 17 amino acids. The DNA for the CDR3 is TGTGCCATCAGTGGTTGGCGGGAGACATCAACAGGCCGCGAGCAGTACTTC. Protein: CAISGWRETSTGREQYF.

The chain employs TRBV29-1 and TRBJ2-7; the match to TRBD1 covers 8 bases. The germline CDR1 and CDR2 sequences are SQVTM and ANQGSEA. V dropped 3 bases and J dropped 7; count of bases not matched to a gene: 14. The CDR3 runs 15 residues. The CDR3 DNA reads TGCAGCGTTGATTTCGCGTCAGGGGGCGGGGATGAGCAGTACTTC. The encoded protein is CSVDFASGGGDEQYF.

This clonotype has ten or more counts. The chain joins TRBV5-1 to TRBJ2-5; D possibly corresponds to TRBD1 (6 bases). CDR1 is SGHRS, CDR2 YFSETQ, per germline. Deletions cut 3 bases from V and 1 base from J, with 7 bases between. This CDR3 comprises 13 residues. CDR3 sequence (DNA): TGCGCCAGCAGCTCACAGGGCCAAGAGACCCAGTACTTC. This encodes CASSSQGQETQYF. The full variable domain, its missing parts supplied by reference TRBV5-1 and TRBJ2-5, is KAGVTQTPRYLIKTRGQQVTLSCSPISGHRSVSWYQQTPGQGLQFLFEYFSETQRNKGNFPGRFSGRQFSNSRSEMNVSTLELGDSALYLCASSSQGQETQYFGPGTRLLVL.

This chain connects TRBV19 to TRBJ1-1; D is unclear. Trimming stripped 3 bases from V and 5 bases from J, with 10 bases between. The CDR3 is 13 amino acids. CDR1 and CDR2 (germline): LNHDA, SQIVND (reference sequence). The CDR3, as DNA: TGTGCCAGTAGTATCTGGGGTTCTACTGAAGCTTTCTTT. Amino acid sequence: CASSIWGSTEAFF.

V and J are TRBV6-2 or TRBV6-3 and TRBJ2-1; 8 nucleotides agree with TRBD1. Germline trimming cut 5 bases from V and 9 bases from J; bases unmatched to any gene: 12. In germline, CDR1 is MNHEY, CDR2 SVGEGT. This CDR3 is built from 15 residues. The CDR3 loop is CASSMGQALLGEQFF. The CDR3 bases are TGTGCCAGCAGTATGGGACAGGCCCTCTTGGGTGAGCAGTTCTTC.

In regard to this clonotype: The junction does not match germline at one end; this may be a read error. The chain couples TRBV7-3 to TRBJ2-7; tentatively, D is TRBD2 (6 bases). The CDR3 sequence is 13 residues long. CDR1 and CDR2 from the germline V gene are SGHTA and FQGTGA. The CDR3 protein is CASSPGTSCEQYF. DNA of the CDR3: TGTGCCAGCAGCCCCGGGACTTCCTGCGAGCAGTACTTC.